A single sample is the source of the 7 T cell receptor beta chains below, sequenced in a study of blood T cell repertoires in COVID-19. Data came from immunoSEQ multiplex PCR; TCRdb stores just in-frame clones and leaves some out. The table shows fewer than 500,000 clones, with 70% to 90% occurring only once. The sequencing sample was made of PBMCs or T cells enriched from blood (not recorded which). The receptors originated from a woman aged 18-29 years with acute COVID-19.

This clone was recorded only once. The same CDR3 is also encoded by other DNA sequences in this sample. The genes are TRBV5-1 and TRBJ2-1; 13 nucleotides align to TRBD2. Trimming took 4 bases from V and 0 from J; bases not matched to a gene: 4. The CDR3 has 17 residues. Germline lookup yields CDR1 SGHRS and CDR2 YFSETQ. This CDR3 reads CASSETSGGSSYNEQFF. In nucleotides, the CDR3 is TGCGCCAGCAGCGAGACTAGCGGGGGGAGCTCCTACAATGAGCAGTTCTTC.

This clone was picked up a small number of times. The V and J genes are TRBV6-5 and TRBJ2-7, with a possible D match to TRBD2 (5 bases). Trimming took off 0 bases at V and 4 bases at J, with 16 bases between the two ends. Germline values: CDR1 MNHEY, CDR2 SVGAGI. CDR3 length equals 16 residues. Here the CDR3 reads CASSYSGTGSIYEQYF. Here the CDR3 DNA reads TGTGCCAGCAGTTACTCCGGAACGGGATCCATTTACGAGCAGTACTTC.

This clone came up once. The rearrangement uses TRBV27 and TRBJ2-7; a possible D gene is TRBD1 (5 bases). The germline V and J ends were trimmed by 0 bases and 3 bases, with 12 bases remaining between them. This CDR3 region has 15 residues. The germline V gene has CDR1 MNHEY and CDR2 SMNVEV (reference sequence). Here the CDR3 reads CASSLSAGSYYEQYF. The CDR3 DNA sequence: TGTGCCAGCAGTTTATCGGCAGGGTCCTACTACGAGCAGTACTTC.

The CDR3 region is CASSLSSSGTYEQYF. CDR3 DNA sequence: TGTGCCAGCAGTTTAAGTTCTAGCGGAACCTACGAGCAGTACTTC. V gene TRBV28 combines with J gene TRBJ2-7; 7 positions match TRBD2. Germline CDR1 reads MDHEN; CDR2 reads SYDVKM. The CDR3 runs to 15 residues. V lost 2 bases and J lost 2; bases outside the gene matches: 6.

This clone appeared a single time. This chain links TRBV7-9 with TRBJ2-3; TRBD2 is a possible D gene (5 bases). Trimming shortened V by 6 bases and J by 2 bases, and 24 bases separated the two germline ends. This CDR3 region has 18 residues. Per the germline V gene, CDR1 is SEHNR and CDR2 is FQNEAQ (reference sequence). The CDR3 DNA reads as TGTGCCAGCAGATTACAAGGCGGGTTATACAAATCCACAGATACGCAGTATTTT. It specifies CASRLQGGLYKSTDTQYF.

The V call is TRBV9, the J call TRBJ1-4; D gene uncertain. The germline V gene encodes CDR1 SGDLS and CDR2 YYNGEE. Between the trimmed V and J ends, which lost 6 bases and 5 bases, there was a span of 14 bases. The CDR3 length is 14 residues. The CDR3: CASTPGLNNEKLFF. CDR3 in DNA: TGTGCCAGCACCCCAGGTCTAAACAATGAAAAACTGTTTTTT.

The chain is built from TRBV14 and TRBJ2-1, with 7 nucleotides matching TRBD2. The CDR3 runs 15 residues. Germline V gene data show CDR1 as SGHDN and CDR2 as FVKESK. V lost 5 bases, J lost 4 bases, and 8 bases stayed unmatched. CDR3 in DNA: TGTGCCAGCAGCTACCTGGGACTACAATACAATGAGCAGTTCTTC. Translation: CASSYLGLQYNEQFF.